This T cell receptor beta chain was found in a study of human T cells and chemical hapten exposure. The wider study: DPC (0.01%) was patch tested on the upper back and read at 6 days.

Unique molecular identifiers were attached to individual cDNA molecules during library preparation. TCRdb called the RACE reads again in MiXCR, with one record for every CDR3 protein. Of tens of thousands of distinct CDR3 sequences detected, around 9.6% appear once; the ten largest clones hold roughly 3.5%. In the case of this clonotype: What it binds is not known.

Findings of the study overall: Donor immune responses may differ from healthy people's, since all donors had alopecia. TCRs whose frequency exceeded 1 in 1000 remained the same following DPC sensitization.

The time point is: pre-sensitization, week 0. As to treatment: therapeutic diphenylcyclopropenone sensitization with weekly scalp DPC. Looked up from germline, CDR1 is MNHNY and CDR2 is SVGAGI (reference sequence). Trimming took 8 bases from V and 1 from J, leaving 8 bases between them. CDR3 length: 12 residues. Specimen: whole blood, collected in connection with sensitization to the hapten diphenylcyclopropenone (DPC). This chain connects TRBV6-6 to TRBJ1-1; D remains unclear. The receptor's source is a woman aged 40 to 50 with alopecia areata. Some clones in this sample may be carry-over from other donors' samples. The CDR3 region has the DNA TGTGCCAGCTTAGTCGCGAACACTGAAGCTTTCTTT. Protein sequence: CASLVANTEAFF.